These T cell receptor beta chains were read from a single sample in a study of blood T cell repertoires in COVID-19. Profiled with immunoSEQ multiplex PCR; TCRdb holds only in-frame clones, not every one. The sample includes 250,000 or so clones, 70% to 90% of them seen just once. Sequenced: peripheral blood. Source of these receptors: a woman in her 30s with COVID-19, enrolled during active disease. The CDR3 runs from the conserved cysteine through the conserved F or W.

v_call cdr3_aa
TRBV24-1 CATSGGTHLYNEQFF
TRBV11-3 CASSLGQFREETQYF
TRBV5-4 CASSWLVAGGPETQYF
TRBV2 CASSETWTGGTYHQPQHF
TRBV7-2 CASSLFGQASSGANVLTF
TRBV29-1 CSGTGGATYEQYF
TRBV10-3 CAISESISGTGDYGYTF
TRBV19 CASSLGGWEAFF
TRBV5-5 CASSLGGGGGPETQYF
TRBV7-9 CASSTTQTGENEKLFF
TRBV19 CASNPGTGGPPLGNEQFF
TRBV27 CASSLSGTSGHYNEQFF
TRBV27 CASSSGGTSGREYNEQFF
TRBV7-9 CASSLVALALGRDGYTF
TRBV10-3 CASRSQETQYF
TRBV28 CASGSLPQHF
TRBV24-1 CATSDKPTGFNNEQFF
TRBV5-5 CASSPYAQGQGSDQPQHF
TRBV6-2/TRBV6-3 CASSWDWATNYGYTF
TRBV27 CASSSRDKGPYYPSPLHF
TRBV7-9 CASSSRDRSGYTF
TRBV4-1 CASSHPGTGEAGELFF
TRBV4-1 CASSLSPNEKLFF
TRBV2 CASSEGGGRSYEQYF
TRBV5-5 CASSLATAGRPSYEQYF
TRBV10-2 CASSATGGRNTEAFF
TRBV10-3 CAISGTAGQGTQYF
TRBV19 CASSTDGTGSYEQYF
TRBV2 CASSESVSGGHLF
TRBV18 CASSPREEQPQHF
TRBV7-2 CASSLVGGYEQYF
TRBV19 CASSIYGQGAYEQYF
TRBV9 CASSAPFSSTDTQYF
TRBV11-3 CASSRDRGGTEAFF
TRBV5-1 CASTTSGRTSTDTQYF
TRBV5-6 CASSLGGTGLAFF